The clone carrying this TCR beta chain was observed a single time. The data belong to a study of blood T cell repertoires in COVID-19. Across the whole study: The study drew acute and convalescent COVID-19 samples from the United States, Italy and Spain. T cells, B-cell-depleted T cells, or PBMCs provided the cDNA or gDNA that served as material.

The CDR3 is made up of 17 amino acids. Germline V lookup: CDR1 LGHNA, CDR2 YSLEER. V lost 0 bases to trimming and J lost 0 bases, with 12 bases between them. As originally analysed: Using reference gene primer amplification, nucleated cell counts were estimated. The repertoire was sequenced with immunoSEQ multiplex PCR; TCRdb's copy has only in-frame clones and lacks some. The D gene and trimming were derived from the DNA, and the V and J assignments and clone size from that table. This table holds 250,000 to 300,000 clones, roughly 85% found once. This clonotype was sampled from a woman between 18 and 29 years old with acute or convalescent COVID-19. The chain is built from TRBV4-3 and TRBJ1-3, with D perhaps TRBD1 (5 bases). Sequenced material: peripheral blood. The CDR3, as DNA: TGCGCCAGCAGCCAAGATTTTCAGGGCCACTCTGGAAACACCATATATTTT. Translated, it gives CASSQDFQGHSGNTIYF.